This is a list of T cell receptor beta chains from one sample in a study of T cells in Graves' hyperthyroidism and ophthalmopathy. A single record per CDR3 protein comes from TCRdb applying MiXCR to the multiplex PCR reads. The table records around 340,000 distinct CDR3 sequences, 15% to 20% of them present only once. The sequencing input was blood. All receptors come from a woman aged 50 to 60 with Graves' hyperthyroidism. CDR3s include the opening cysteine and the closing phenylalanine or tryptophan. A D gene is named only where the DNA matches it firmly. Clone size is stated in some rows and not others, as once, few, many or a class when expanded.

>TRBD2|TRBJ2-3|TRBV4-1|-
TGCGCCAGCAGCGCGCCGGGACTAGCGGTCACAGATACGCAGTATTTT
CASSAPGLAVTDTQYF
>TRBD2|TRBJ2-1|TRBV2|many
TGTGCCAGCAGTGAAAGTGGCCTAGCGGGAGAGCAGTTCTTC
CASSESGLAGEQFF
>-|TRBJ2-2|TRBV4-1|few
TGCGCCAGCAGCCGGACTGGATCAAGCACCGGGGAGCTGTTTTTT
CASSRTGSSTGELFF
>TRBD1|TRBJ2-7|TRBV29-1|few
TGCAGCGTTGAGTTGGACAGGTACGAGCAGTACTTC
CSVELDRYEQYF
>-|TRBJ1-4|TRBV29-1|-
TGCAGCGGGAGGGGCGGAAATGAAAAACTGTTTTTT
CSGRGGNEKLFF
>TRBD1|TRBJ1-1|TRBV19|few
TGTGCCAGTAGTATCGGGACAGAACAGACTTCTCTCATGAACACTGAAGCTTTCTTT
CASSIGTEQTSLMNTEAFF
>-|TRBJ2-7|TRBV20-1|-
TGCAGTGCTAGCGGGCTGGCCTACGAGCAGTACTTC
CSASGLAYEQYF
>-|TRBJ1-5|TRBV6-1|-
TGTGCCAGCGTGGACTCCCCGGGGAGCAATCAGCCCCAGCATTTT
CASVDSPGSNQPQHF
>-|TRBJ1-2|TRBV12-3/TRBV12-4|-
TGTGCCAGCAGTTTGGGGGGGCCTCATGGCTACACCTTC
CASSLGGPHGYTF
>-|TRBJ2-5|TRBV11-2|many
TGTGCCAGCAGCTTTGGGTTCGAGACCCAGTACTTC
CASSFGFETQYF
>-|TRBJ1-6|TRBV12-3/TRBV12-4|few
TGTGCCAGCAGCCCTAGTCGTTGGAGGGCCCCTTCACCCCTCCACTTT
CASSPSRWRAPSPLHF
>-|TRBJ2-1|TRBV9|many
TGTGCCAGCAGCGTAGGCCAGATCGATGAGCAGTTCTTC
CASSVGQIDEQFF
>-|TRBJ2-5|TRBV9|-
TGTGCCAGCAGCGTATCTGGGGTCGCGGGAGAGACCCAGTACTTC
CASSVSGVAGETQYF
>TRBD2|TRBJ2-1|TRBV20-1|few
TGCAGTGCCGCAACTAGCGGGGGTATCTATGAGCAGTTCTTC
CSAATSGGIYEQFF
>-|TRBJ1-2|TRBV5-5|few
TGTGCCAGCAGCTTGGCCAAGGGGGGCTATGGCTACACCTTC
CASSLAKGGYGYTF
>TRBD2|TRBJ2-1|TRBV5-6|many
TGTGCCAGCAGCATAGGACTAGCGGCGTACAATGAGCAGTTCTTC
CASSIGLAAYNEQFF
>-|TRBJ1-1|TRBV18|many
TGTGCCAGCTTGACCGGTCAGGGCACTGAAGCTTTCTTT
CASLTGQGTEAFF
>-|TRBJ2-4|TRBV10-3|few
TGTGCCATCAGGCAAGCCCCGGAGTTAGCCAAAAACATTCAGTACTTC
CAIRQAPELAKNIQYF
>TRBD1|TRBJ1-1|TRBV3-1|-
TGTGCCAGCAGCCAAGGACAGGGCCCTTTGAACACTGAAGCTTTCTTT
CASSQGQGPLNTEAFF
>TRBD2|TRBJ2-3|TRBV7-9|many
TGTGCCAGCAGCGAGGGAGCGGGAGGGGCAGATACGCAGTATTTT
CASSEGAGGADTQYF
>TRBD1|TRBJ1-4|TRBV11-2|few
TGTGCCAGCAGCCCTTTGACAGGGCGCATAGGGGAAAAACTGTTTTTT
CASSPLTGRIGEKLFF
>-|TRBJ1-3|TRBV30|many
TGTGCCTGTGCCAGGGACGGCTACTCTGGAAACACCATATATTTT
CACARDGYSGNTIYF
>TRBD2|TRBJ2-3|TRBV30|few
TGTGCCTGGAGTGTCGGGAGCGGGAGTACAGATACGCAGTATTTT
CAWSVGSGSTDTQYF
>-|TRBJ1-1|TRBV2|many
TGTGCCAGCGGAACTAGACAGGACCAAGCTTTCTTT
CASGTRQDQAFF
>-|TRBJ2-7|TRBV20-1|-
TGCAGTGCTAGAGGCGACAGATTAGGATCCTACGAGCAGTACTTC
CSARGDRLGSYEQYF
>TRBD2|TRBJ2-1|TRBV11-2|many
TGTGCCAGCAGCTTAAACCCCACTAGCGGGAGCAATGAGCAGTTCTTC
CASSLNPTSGSNEQFF
>TRBD2|TRBJ2-1|TRBV7-2|few
TGTGCCAGCAGCCCCCGGGGCGGGGGTAAAAACAATGAGCAGTTCTTC
CASSPRGGGKNNEQFF
>-|TRBJ1-2|TRBV28|many
TGTGCCAGCAGGAACCAGGGTGGCTACACCTTC
CASRNQGGYTF
>-|TRBJ2-5|TRBV7-8|-
TGTGCCAGCAGCCAGACCCCCGGGGTGGAATTCCAAGAGACCCAGTACTTC
CASSQTPGVEFQETQYF
>-|TRBJ2-3|TRBV12-3/TRBV12-4|-
TGTGCCAGCAGTTTAGAAATGGGGGCCTGGAGGCAGTATTTT
CASSLEMGAWRQYF
>TRBD1|TRBJ1-6|TRBV10-3|few
TGTGCCATACGACAGGGGGCGAATTCACCCCTCCACTTT
CAIRQGANSPLHF
>-|TRBJ2-3|TRBV12-3/TRBV12-4|many
TGTGCCAGCAGTCCCAGACTGGCTAGCACAGATACGCAGTATTTT
CASSPRLASTDTQYF
>-|TRBJ2-4|TRBV28|many
TGTGCCAGCAGTCCGAGAGAGGGGGGGGGCCTAGCCAAAAACATTCAGTACTTC
CASSPREGGGLAKNIQYF
>-|TRBJ1-5|TRBV6-2/TRBV6-3|once
TGTGCCAGCAGTTACTTGGACAGATACAATCAGCCCCAGCATTTT
CASSYLDRYNQPQHF
>TRBD1|TRBJ1-1|TRBV27|few
TGTGCCAGCAGACGTACCACCGGGACAGGGGCGACTGAAGCTTTCTTT
CASRRTTGTGATEAFF
>-|TRBJ1-1|TRBV3-1|many
TGTGCCAGCAGCCAAGATGGGGACACTGAAGCTTTCTTT
CASSQDGDTEAFF
>TRBD2|TRBJ2-2|TRBV29-1|few
TGCAGCGTTCTCAGCGGGAGGGGTACCGGGGAGCTGTTTTTT
CSVLSGRGTGELFF
>-|TRBJ2-3|TRBV24-1|few
TGTGCCACCAGGCAAGGACTAACAGAGAGCGATACGCAGTATTTT
CATRQGLTESDTQYF
>TRBD2|TRBJ2-5|TRBV10-3|-
TGTGCCATCAGCGATAGCGGGGGACCGTACCAAGAGACCCAGTACTTC
CAISDSGGPYQETQYF